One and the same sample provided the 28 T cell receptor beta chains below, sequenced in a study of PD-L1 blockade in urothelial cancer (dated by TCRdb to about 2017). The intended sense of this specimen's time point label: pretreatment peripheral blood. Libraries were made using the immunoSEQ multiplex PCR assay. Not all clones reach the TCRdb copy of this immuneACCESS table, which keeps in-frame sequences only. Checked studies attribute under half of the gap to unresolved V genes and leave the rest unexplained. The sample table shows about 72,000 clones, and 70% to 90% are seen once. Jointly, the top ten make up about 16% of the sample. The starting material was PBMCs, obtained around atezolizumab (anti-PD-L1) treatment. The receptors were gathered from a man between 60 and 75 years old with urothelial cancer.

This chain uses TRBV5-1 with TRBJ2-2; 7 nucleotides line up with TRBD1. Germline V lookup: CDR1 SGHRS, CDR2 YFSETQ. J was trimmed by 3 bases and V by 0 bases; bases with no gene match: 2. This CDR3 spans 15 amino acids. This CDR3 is CASSLGTGDTGELFF. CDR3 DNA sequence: TGCGCCAGCAGCTTGGGTACAGGGGACACCGGGGAGCTGTTTTTT. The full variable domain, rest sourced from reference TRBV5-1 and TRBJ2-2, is KAGVTQTPRYLIKTRGQQVTLSCSPISGHRSVSWYQQTPGQGLQFLFEYFSETQRNKGNFPGRFSGRQFSNSRSEMNVSTLELGDSALYLCASSLGTGDTGELFFGEGSRLTVL.

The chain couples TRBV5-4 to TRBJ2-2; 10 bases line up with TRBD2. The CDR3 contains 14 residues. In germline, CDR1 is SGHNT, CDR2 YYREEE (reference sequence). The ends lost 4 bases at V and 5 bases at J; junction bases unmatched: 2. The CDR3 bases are TGTGCCAGCAGCCCTAGCGGGGGAACCGGGGAGCTGTTTTTT. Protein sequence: CASSPSGGTGELFF.

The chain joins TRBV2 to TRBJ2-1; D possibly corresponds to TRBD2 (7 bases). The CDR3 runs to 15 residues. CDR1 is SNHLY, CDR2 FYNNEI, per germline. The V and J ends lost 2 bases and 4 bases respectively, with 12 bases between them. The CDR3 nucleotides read TGTGCCAGCAGTGAAATGGCGGGGGCATACAATGAGCAGTTCTTC. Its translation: CASSEMAGAYNEQFF.

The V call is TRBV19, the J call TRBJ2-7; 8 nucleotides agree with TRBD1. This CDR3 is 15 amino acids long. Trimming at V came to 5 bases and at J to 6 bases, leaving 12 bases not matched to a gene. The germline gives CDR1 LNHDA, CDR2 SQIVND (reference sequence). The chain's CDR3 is CASSGPQTGAFEQYF. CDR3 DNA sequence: TGTGCCAGTAGTGGACCCCAGACAGGGGCGTTCGAGCAGTACTTC.

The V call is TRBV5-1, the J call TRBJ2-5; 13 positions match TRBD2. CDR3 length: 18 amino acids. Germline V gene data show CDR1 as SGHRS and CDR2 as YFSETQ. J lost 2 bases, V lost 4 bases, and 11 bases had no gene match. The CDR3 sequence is CASSPSPGLAGRQETQYF. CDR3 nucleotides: TGCGCCAGCAGCCCTTCACCGGGACTAGCGGGGCGGCAAGAGACCCAGTACTTC.

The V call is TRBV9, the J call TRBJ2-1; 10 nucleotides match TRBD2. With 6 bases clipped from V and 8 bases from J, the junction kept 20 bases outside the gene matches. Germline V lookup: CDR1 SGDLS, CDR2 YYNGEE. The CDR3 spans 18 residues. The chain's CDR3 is CASTPGAQRGGRGDEQFF. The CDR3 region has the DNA TGTGCCAGCACCCCGGGGGCCCAGCGGGGGGGCCGGGGTGATGAGCAGTTCTTC.

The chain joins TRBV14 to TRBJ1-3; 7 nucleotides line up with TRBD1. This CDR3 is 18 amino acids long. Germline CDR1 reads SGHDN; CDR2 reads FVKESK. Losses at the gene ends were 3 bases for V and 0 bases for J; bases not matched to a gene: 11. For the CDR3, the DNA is TGTGCCAGCAGCCAGATTCCCTACCGACAGGGCTCTGGAAACACCATATATTTT. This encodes CASSQIPYRQGSGNTIYF.

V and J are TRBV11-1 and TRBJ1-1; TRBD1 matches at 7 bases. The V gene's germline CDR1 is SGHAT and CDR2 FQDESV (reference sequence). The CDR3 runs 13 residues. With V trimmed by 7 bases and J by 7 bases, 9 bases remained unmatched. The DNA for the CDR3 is TGTGCCAGCACCCAATCCAGGGGGGTTGAAGCTTTCTTT. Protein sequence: CASTQSRGVEAFF. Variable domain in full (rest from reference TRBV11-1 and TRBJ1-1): EAEVAQSPRYKITEKSQAVAFWCDPISGHATLYWYRQILGQGPELLVQFQDESVVDDSQLPKDRFSAERLKGVDSTLKIQPAELGDSAMYLCASTQSRGVEAFFGQGTRLTVV.

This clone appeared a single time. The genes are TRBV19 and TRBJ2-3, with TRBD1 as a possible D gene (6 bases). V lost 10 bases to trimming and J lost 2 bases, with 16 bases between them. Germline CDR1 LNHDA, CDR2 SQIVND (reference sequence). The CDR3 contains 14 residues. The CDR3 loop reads CATRNRVFTDTQYF. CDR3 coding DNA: TGTGCCACCCGAAACAGGGTTTTCACAGATACGCAGTATTTT.

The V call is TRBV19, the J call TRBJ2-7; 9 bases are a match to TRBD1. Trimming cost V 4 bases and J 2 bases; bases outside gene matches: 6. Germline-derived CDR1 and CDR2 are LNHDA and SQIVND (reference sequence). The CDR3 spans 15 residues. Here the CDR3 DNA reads TGTGCCAGTAGTACCCGGGACAGGGCTACCTACGAGCAGTACTTC. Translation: CASSTRDRATYEQYF.

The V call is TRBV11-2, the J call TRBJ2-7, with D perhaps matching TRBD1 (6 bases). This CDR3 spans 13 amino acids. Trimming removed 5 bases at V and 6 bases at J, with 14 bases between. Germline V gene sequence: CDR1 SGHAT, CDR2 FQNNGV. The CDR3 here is CASSPNRVGEQYF. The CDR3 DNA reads TGTGCCAGCAGCCCCAACAGGGTCGGCGAGCAGTACTTC.

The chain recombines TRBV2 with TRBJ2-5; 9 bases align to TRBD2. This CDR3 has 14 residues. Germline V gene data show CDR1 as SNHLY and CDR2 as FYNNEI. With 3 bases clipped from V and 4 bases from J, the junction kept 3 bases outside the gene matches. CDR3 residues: CASSDRRGGETQYF. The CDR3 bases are TGTGCCAGCAGTGATCGGCGGGGGGGAGAGACCCAGTACTTC.

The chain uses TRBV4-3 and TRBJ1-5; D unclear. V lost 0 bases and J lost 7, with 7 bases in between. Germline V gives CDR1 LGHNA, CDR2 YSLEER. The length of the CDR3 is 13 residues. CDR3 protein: CASSQDGGQPQHF. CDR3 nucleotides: TGCGCCAGCAGCCAAGACGGCGGGCAGCCCCAGCATTTT.

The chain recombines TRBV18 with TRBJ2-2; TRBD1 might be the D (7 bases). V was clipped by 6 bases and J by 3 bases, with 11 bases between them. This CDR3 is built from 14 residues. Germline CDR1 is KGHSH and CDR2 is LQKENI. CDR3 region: CASSRDSDTGELFF. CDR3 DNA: TGTGCCAGCTCGCGGGACAGTGACACCGGGGAGCTGTTTTTT.

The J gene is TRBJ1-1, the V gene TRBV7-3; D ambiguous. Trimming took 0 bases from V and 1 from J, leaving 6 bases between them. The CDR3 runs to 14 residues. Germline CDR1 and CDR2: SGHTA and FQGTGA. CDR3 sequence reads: CASSLTSGNTEAFF. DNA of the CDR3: TGTGCCAGCAGCTTAACGTCGGGGAACACTGAAGCTTTCTTT.

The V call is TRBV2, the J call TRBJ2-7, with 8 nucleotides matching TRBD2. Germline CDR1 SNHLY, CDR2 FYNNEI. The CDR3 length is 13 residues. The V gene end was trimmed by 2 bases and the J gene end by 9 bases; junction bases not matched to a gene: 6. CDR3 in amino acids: CASSEMDRGGQYF. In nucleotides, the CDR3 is TGTGCCAGCAGTGAAATGGACCGGGGGGGGCAGTACTTC.

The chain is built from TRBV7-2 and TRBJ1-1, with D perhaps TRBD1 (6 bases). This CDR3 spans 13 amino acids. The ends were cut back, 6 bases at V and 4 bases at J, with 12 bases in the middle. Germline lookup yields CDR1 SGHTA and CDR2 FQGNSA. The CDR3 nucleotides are TGTGCCAGCAGTTCAGGGGTTAGCACTGAAGCTTTCTTT. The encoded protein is CASSSGVSTEAFF.

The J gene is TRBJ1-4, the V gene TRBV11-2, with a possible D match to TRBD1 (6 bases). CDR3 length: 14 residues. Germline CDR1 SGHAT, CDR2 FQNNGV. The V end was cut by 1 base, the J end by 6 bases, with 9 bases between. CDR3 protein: CASSLAGDDEKLFF. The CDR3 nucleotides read TGTGCCAGCAGCTTAGCAGGGGACGATGAAAAACTGTTTTTT.

The CDR3 nucleotides are TGTGCCAGCAGCGCGCAGACAGGGGTAGGAGAAAAACTGTTTTTT. Translated, it gives CASSAQTGVGEKLFF. The V and J genes are TRBV9 and TRBJ1-4, with TRBD1 matching 8 bases. The V gene end was trimmed by 3 bases and the J gene end by 8 bases; junction bases not matched to a gene: 9. This CDR3 is 15 amino acids long. Germline-derived CDR1 and CDR2 are SGDLS and YYNGEE.

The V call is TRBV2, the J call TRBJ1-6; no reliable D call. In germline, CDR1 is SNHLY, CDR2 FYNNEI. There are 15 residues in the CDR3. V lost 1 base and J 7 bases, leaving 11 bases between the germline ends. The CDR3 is CASSEVYRNNSPLHF. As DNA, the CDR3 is TGTGCCAGCAGTGAAGTTTACAGAAACAATTCACCCCTCCACTTT.

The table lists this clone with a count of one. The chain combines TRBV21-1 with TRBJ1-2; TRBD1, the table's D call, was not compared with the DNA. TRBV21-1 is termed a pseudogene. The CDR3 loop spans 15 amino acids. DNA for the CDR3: TGTGCCAGCAGCAGGGGGCAGGGGTGGAACTATGGCTACACCTTC. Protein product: CASSRGQGWNYGYTF.

CDR3 sequence reads: CASSLDGRGWYGYTF. CDR3 coding DNA: TGTGCCAGCAGCTTAGATGGTAGGGGCTGGTATGGCTACACCTTC. The genes are TRBV7-2 and TRBJ1-2; possibly TRBD1 for D (5 bases). This CDR3 contains 15 residues. In germline, CDR1 is SGHTA, CDR2 FQGNSA. V gave up 1 base and J gave up 5 bases, with 14 bases separating them. Combining the CDR3 with reference TRBV7-2 and TRBJ1-2 gives the whole variable domain GAGVSQSPSNKVTEKGKDVELRCDPISGHTALYWYRQSLGQGLEFLIYFQGNSAPDKSGLPSDRFSAERTGGSVSTLTIQRTQQEDSAVYLCASSLDGRGWYGYTFGSGTRLTVV.

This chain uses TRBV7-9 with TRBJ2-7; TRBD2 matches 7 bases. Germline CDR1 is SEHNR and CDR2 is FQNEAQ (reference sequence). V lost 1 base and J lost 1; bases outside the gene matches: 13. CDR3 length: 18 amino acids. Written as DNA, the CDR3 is TGTGCCAGCAGCTTAGAAGAGTACGGCGGGGGTGCATCCTACGAGCAGTACTTC. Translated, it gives CASSLEEYGGGASYEQYF.

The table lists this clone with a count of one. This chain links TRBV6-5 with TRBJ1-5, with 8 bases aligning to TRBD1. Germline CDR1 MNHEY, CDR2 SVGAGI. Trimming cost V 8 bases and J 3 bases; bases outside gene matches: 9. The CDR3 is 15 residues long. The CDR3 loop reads CASQVPDRVNQPQHF. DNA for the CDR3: TGTGCCAGCCAGGTTCCGGACAGGGTCAATCAGCCCCAGCATTTT.

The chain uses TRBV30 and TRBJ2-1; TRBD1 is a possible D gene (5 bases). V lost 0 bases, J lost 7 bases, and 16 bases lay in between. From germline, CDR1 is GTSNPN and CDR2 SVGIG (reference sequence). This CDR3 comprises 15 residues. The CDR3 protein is CAWSVGGQSRNEQFF. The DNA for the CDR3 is TGTGCCTGGAGTGTAGGTGGACAATCAAGGAATGAGCAGTTCTTC.

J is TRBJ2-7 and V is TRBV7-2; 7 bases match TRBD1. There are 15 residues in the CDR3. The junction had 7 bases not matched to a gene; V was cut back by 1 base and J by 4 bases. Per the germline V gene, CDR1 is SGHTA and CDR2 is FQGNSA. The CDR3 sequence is CASSLVTGETYEQYF. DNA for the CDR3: TGTGCCAGCAGCTTAGTAACAGGGGAGACTTACGAGCAGTACTTC. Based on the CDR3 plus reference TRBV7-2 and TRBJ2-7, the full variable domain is GAGVSQSPSNKVTEKGKDVELRCDPISGHTALYWYRQSLGQGLEFLIYFQGNSAPDKSGLPSDRFSAERTGGSVSTLTIQRTQQEDSAVYLCASSLVTGETYEQYFGPGTRLTVT.

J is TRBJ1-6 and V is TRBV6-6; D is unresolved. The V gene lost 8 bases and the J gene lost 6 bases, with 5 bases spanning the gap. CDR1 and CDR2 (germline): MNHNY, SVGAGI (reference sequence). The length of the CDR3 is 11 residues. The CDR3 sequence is CASGGNSPLHF. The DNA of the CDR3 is TGTGCCAGCGGAGGTAATTCACCCCTCCACTTT.

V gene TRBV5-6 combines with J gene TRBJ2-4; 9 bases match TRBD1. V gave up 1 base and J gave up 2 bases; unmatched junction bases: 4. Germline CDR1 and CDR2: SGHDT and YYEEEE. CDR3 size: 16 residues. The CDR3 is CASSLWGQGSKNIQYF. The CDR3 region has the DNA TGTGCCAGCAGCTTGTGGGGACAGGGTTCCAAAAACATTCAGTACTTC.